This entry lists 12 T cell receptor beta chains sequenced from one sample in a study of CD8+ T cells in alopecia areata. Extraction of RNA preceded its reverse transcription into cDNA, which served as the sequencing template. Produced via immunoSEQ multiplex PCR; TCRdb's table is partial and in-frame only. The repertoire holds roughly 220,000 clones, with around two fifths as singletons. Treatment in this sample: oral pan-JAK inhibitor, 5-10 mg twice daily. The sequencing used CD4+ T cells sorted from blood, collected at approximately week 31, from a patient treated with tofacitinib. The source of these receptors is a human donor with alopecia areata.

This clone has just a few counts. Compared with germline, one end of the junction differs, possibly owing to a read error. The V call is TRBV7-9, the J call TRBJ2-6, with D unresolved. Germline-derived CDR1 and CDR2 are SEHNR and FQNEAQ (reference sequence). The CDR3 totals 14 residues. CDR3 nucleotide sequence: TGTGCCAGCGGCTTAGACTCTGGGGCCAACGTCCTGACTTTC. It yields the protein CASGLDSGANVLTF. Filled out from reference TRBV7-9 and TRBJ2-6, the complete variable domain reads DTGVSQNPRHKITKRGQNVTFRCDPISEHNRLYWYRQTLGQGPEFLTYFQNEAQLEKSRLLSDRFSAERPKGSFSTLEIQRTEQGDSAMYLCASGLDSGANVLTFGAGSRLTVL.

This clone was seen a few times. V usage is TRBV30 and J usage is TRBJ1-4; D remains ambiguous. This CDR3 has 15 residues. Germline CDR1 GTSNPN, CDR2 SVGIG (reference sequence). Trimming stripped 2 bases from V and 4 bases from J, with 14 bases between. In DNA form, the CDR3 reads TGTGCCTGGAGTACCGCCTCAAACTATAATGAAAAACTGTTTTTT. It codes for CAWSTASNYNEKLFF.

The gene calls are TRBV27 and TRBJ1-5; D not certain. Germline-derived CDR1 and CDR2 are MNHEY and SMNVEV (reference sequence). The CDR3 extends over 13 amino acids. The V gene lost 6 bases and the J gene lost 0 bases, with 6 bases spanning the gap. CDR3 protein: CASRRYSNQPQHF. As DNA, the CDR3 is TGTGCCAGCAGACGATATAGCAATCAGCCCCAGCATTTT.

This clone was seen a few times. V and J are TRBV28 and TRBJ1-2, with D unclear. Germline lookup yields CDR1 MDHEN and CDR2 SYDVKM. There are 12 residues in the CDR3. V lost 5 bases and J 3 bases, leaving 7 bases between the germline ends. CDR3 coding DNA: TGTGCCAGCAGTGGACGGGACTATGGCTACACCTTC. It translates to CASSGRDYGYTF.

The CDR3 region has the DNA TGCGCCAGCTCGGGGACTAGCGGGAGACCCTCTCACTACGAGCAGTACTTC. This sequence encodes CASSGTSGRPSHYEQYF. The chain carries TRBV5-1 and TRBJ2-7; TRBD2 agrees at 14 bases. The germline V gene has CDR1 SGHRS and CDR2 YFSETQ. The V and J ends lost 7 bases and 3 bases, in that order; junction bases with no gene match: 12. The CDR3 consists of 17 residues.

CDR3 protein: CASSQAGPEDEKLFF. CDR3 DNA: TGCGCCAGCAGCCAAGCGGGACCCGAGGACGAAAAACTGTTTTTT. V is TRBV4-3 and J is TRBJ1-4, with a possible D match to TRBD1 (5 bases). Germline CDR1 and CDR2: LGHNA and YSLEER. This CDR3 has 15 residues. With 1 base removed from V and 8 bases from J, the gap between germline ends came to 14 bases.

The V and J genes are TRBV2 and TRBJ2-3; 7 bases fit TRBD2. Germline V gene data show CDR1 as SNHLY and CDR2 as FYNNEI. The CDR3 runs to 16 residues. The V and J ends lost 6 bases and 2 bases, in that order; junction bases with no gene match: 11. The CDR3 region has the DNA TGTGCCAGCAGAGTAGCATCTAGCGGACACACAGATACGCAGTATTTT. It yields the protein CASRVASSGHTDTQYF. The variable domain in full, completed from reference TRBV2 and TRBJ2-3, reads EPEVTQTPSHQVTQMGQEVILRCVPISNHLYFYWYRQILGQKVEFLVSFYNNEISEKSEIFDDQFSVERPDGSNFTLKIRSTKLEDSAMYFCASRVASSGHTDTQYFGPGTRLTVL.

The V call is TRBV29-1, the J call TRBJ1-1; the D gene is possibly TRBD1 (5 bases). The V gene's germline CDR1 is SQVTM and CDR2 ANQGSEA. Trimming cost V 0 bases and J 3 bases, with 8 bases left between them. The CDR3 sequence is 13 residues long. In DNA form, the CDR3 reads TGCAGCGTTGAAGAGGGGCGAGACACTGAAGCTTTCTTT. Protein sequence: CSVEEGRDTEAFF.

The V call is TRBV29-1, the J call TRBJ1-2, with 10 bases matching TRBD1. Germline CDR1 and CDR2: SQVTM and ANQGSEA. The CDR3 sequence is 11 residues long. The V gene end was trimmed by 7 bases and the J gene end by 10 bases; junction bases not matched to a gene: 6. CDR3 sequence reads: CSAGQGKDYTF. CDR3 sequence (DNA): TGCAGCGCGGGACAGGGGAAGGACTACACCTTC.

The sample holds a few counts of this clone. The chain joins TRBV2 to TRBJ1-2; D is perhaps TRBD1 (5 bases). There are 12 residues in the CDR3. Per germline, CDR1 SNHLY and CDR2 FYNNEI. V lost 6 bases and J lost 2, with 7 bases in between. CDR3 bases: TGTGCCAGCAGGGGACCAAACTATGGCTACACCTTC. Protein: CASRGPNYGYTF.

This clone was found a few times. This chain uses TRBV6-1 with TRBJ1-5; 9 bases line up with TRBD1. The germline CDR1 and CDR2 sequences are MNHNS and SASEGT. V lost 4 bases, J lost 0 bases, and 4 bases stayed unmatched. The CDR3 consists of 16 residues. CDR3 DNA sequence: TGTGCCAGCAGTGGGTGGACAGGGGTTAGCAATCAGCCCCAGCATTTT. It specifies CASSGWTGVSNQPQHF.

This clone was observed at least ten times. The rearrangement joins TRBV5-1 to TRBJ2-1; perhaps D is TRBD1 or TRBD2 (6 bases each). Germline CDR1 reads SGHRS; CDR2 reads YFSETQ. This CDR3 contains 16 residues. Trimming took off 0 bases at V and 7 bases at J, with 17 bases between the two ends. The CDR3 DNA reads as TGCGCCAGCAGCTTGGTCCTCCGACTAGGGGGGAATGAGCAGTTCTTC. Protein: CASSLVLRLGGNEQFF.